The rows below give T cell receptor beta chains drawn from one sample of a study of sequential checkpoint blockade in melanoma. Generated by immunoSEQ multiplex PCR, the TCRdb table keeps only in-frame clones and is missing some. The sample has around 9,000 clones; about 50% are singletons. The starting material was CD8+ T cells sorted from blood (inferred from file names), obtained from a patient given nivolumab and ipilimumab in sequence. All receptors derive from a human donor with melanoma. The CDR3 runs from the conserved cysteine through the conserved F or W. Rows give clone size only sometimes, using once, few, many, or a class for an expanded clone.

v_gene	abundance	len	j_gene	CDR3aa
TRBV4-2	-	16	TRBJ1-3	CASSQDLGATGNTIYF
TRBV29-1	few	14	TRBJ1-5	CSVLQGGANQPQHF
TRBV27	-	13	TRBJ2-1	CASSWDRGNEQFF
TRBV9	-	14	TRBJ2-3	CASGEPRHTDTQYF
TRBV5-4	once	13	TRBJ2-7	CASSWDRNYEQYF
TRBV12-1	-	16	TRBJ2-2	CASSPFLKGVPGELFF
TRBV7-2	-	13	TRBJ1-1	CASSPTGGTEAFF
TRBV19	-	14	TRBJ2-1	CASSIAGGTSEQFF
TRBV7-2	-	14	TRBJ2-5	CASSYVSSRETQYF
TRBV28	-	14	TRBJ1-5	CASSKDYSNQPQHF
TRBV5-8	-	14	TRBJ2-5	CASSVDRGQETQYF
TRBV27	-	16	TRBJ1-2	CASSLSQGFNLLGYTF
TRBV7-6	-	15	TRBJ2-1	CASSHREPSYNEQFF
TRBV27	few	15	TRBJ2-7	CASSFQTGRGYEQYF
TRBV6-6	-	15	TRBJ1-5	CASSTDRGRRQPQHF
TRBV28	-	15	TRBJ1-6	CASKGPGVYNSPLHF
TRBV6-5	-	13	TRBJ1-4	CASSYSSGGKLFF
TRBV7-6	-	13	TRBJ2-2	CASSPQGTGELFF
TRBV7-8	-	14	TRBJ1-1	CASSLGQGRTEAFF
TRBV6-5	-	13	TRBJ2-1	CASRGQEDGEQFF